Here is one TCR beta chain with its context. Other DNA sequences in the sample encode the same CDR3. CDR1 is LGHDT and CDR2 is YNNKEL in the germline V gene (reference sequence). The V segment lost 0 bases and the J segment 1 base; nucleotides outside the gene matches: 1. The CDR3 is 18 amino acids. The record originates from a study of blood T cell repertoires in COVID-19. Overall study context: Researchers got acute and convalescent COVID-19 samples from the United States, Italy and Spain. T cells, B-cell-depleted T cells, or PBMCs provided the cDNA or gDNA that served as material.

As processed by the authors: Using reference gene primer amplification, nucleated cell counts were estimated. Assay: immunoSEQ multiplex PCR; the TCRdb copy retains only in-frame clones and omits some. The DNA was the basis for D and trimming; V, J and clone size are from that table. The table has roughly 250,000 clones, more than 60% seen once. The V call is TRBV3-1 (or the pseudogene TRBV3-2), the J call TRBJ2-3; 16 bases align to TRBD2. Material for sequencing was peripheral blood. This TCR came from a woman between 40 and 55 years old with active or convalescent COVID-19. CDR3 protein: CASSQEGLAGGGTDTQYF. The CDR3 bases are TGTGCCAGCAGCCAAGAGGGACTAGCGGGGGGGGGCACAGATACGCAGTATTTT.